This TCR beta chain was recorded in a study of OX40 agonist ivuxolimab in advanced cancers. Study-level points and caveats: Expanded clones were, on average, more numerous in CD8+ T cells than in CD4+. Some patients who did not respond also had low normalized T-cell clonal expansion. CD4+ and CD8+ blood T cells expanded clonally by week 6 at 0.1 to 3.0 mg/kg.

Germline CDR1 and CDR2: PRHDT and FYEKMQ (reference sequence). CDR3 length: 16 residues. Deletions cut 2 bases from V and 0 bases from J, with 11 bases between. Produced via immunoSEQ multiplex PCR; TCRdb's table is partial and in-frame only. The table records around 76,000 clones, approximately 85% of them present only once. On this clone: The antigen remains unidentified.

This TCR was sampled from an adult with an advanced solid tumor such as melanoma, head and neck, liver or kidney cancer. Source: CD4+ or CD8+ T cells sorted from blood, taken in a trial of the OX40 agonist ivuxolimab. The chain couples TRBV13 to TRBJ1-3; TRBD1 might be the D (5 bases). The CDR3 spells CASSLIRTSSGNTIYF. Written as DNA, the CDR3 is TGTGCCAGCAGCTTAATTCGGACAAGCTCTGGAAACACCATATATTTT.